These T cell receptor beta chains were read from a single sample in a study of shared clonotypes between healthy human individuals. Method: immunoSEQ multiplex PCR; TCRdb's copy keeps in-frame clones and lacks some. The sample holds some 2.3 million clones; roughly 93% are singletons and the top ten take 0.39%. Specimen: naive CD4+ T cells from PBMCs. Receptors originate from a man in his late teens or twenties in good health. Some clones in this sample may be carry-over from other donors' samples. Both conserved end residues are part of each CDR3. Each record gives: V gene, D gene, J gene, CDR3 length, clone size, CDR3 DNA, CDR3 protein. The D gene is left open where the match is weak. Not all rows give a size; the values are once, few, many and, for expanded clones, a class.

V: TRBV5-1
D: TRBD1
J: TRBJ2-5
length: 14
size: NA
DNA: TGCGCCAGCAGCTTGGATACAGGGGAAGAGACCCAGTACTTC
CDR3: CASSLDTGEETQYF

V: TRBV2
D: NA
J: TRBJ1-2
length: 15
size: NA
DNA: TGTGCCAGCGTGGGCAGGTCGAACCCTAACTATGGCTACACCTTC
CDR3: CASVGRSNPNYGYTF

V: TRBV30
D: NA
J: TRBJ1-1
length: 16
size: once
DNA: TGTGCCTGGAGTGTTTTGTTCAGGTCCATGAACACTGAAGCTTTCTTT
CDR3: CAWSVLFRSMNTEAFF

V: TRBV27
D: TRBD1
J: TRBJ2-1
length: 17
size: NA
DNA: TGTGCCAGCAGTCTCTACGGGACAGGGCTCCCCTACAATGAGCAGTTCTTC
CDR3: CASSLYGTGLPYNEQFF

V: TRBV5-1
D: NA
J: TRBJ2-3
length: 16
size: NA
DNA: TGCGCCAGCAGCTTGGGTGGGCCAGCTATCACAGATACGCAGTATTTT
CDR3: CASSLGGPAITDTQYF

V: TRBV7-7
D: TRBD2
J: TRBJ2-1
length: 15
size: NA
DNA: TGTGCCAGCAGCTTAGGTAGCGGGAGCTACAATGAGCAGTTCTTC
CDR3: CASSLGSGSYNEQFF

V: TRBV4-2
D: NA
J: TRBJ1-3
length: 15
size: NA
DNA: TGTGCCAGCAGGGGGCAGGGGCTGGCTGGAAACACCATATATTTT
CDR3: CASRGQGLAGNTIYF

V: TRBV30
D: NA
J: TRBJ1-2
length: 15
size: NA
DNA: TGTGCCTGGAGGGCCGTCCAGTCGGGGGACTATGGCTACACCTTC
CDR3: CAWRAVQSGDYGYTF

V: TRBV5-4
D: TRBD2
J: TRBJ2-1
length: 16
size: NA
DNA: TGTGCCAGCAGCTTGTATGCGGGAGGGGCCTACAATGAGCAGTTCTTC
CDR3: CASSLYAGGAYNEQFF

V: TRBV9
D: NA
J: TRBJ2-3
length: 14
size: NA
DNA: TGTGCCAGCAGCGGGGGGCCCAGCACAGATACGCAGTATTTT
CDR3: CASSGGPSTDTQYF

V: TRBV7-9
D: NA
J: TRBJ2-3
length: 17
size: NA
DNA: TGTGCCAGCAGCTTAGTTGTCAGGGGAGGAGGCACAGATACGCAGTATTTT
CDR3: CASSLVVRGGGTDTQYF

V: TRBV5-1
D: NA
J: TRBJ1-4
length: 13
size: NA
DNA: TGCGCCAGCAGCTTGGTCGGGAATGAAAAACTGTTTTTT
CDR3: CASSLVGNEKLFF

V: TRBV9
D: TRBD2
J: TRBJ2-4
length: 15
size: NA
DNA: TGTGCCAGCAGCGGATCCGGGACTAGCGGGATCTATAAGTACTTC
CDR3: CASSGSGTSGIYKYF

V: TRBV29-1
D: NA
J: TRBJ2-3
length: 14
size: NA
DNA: TGCAGCGTTGAAAGGGGGATCGGCACAGATACGCAGTATTTT
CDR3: CSVERGIGTDTQYF

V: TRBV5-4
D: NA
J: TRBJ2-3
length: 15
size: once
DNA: TGTGCCAGCAGCTTGGTAGGGTCTAGCACAGATACGCAGTATTTT
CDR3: CASSLVGSSTDTQYF

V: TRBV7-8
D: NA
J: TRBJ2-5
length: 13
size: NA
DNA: TGTGCCAGCAGCTTCGCAGGCGGAGAGACCCAGTACTTC
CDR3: CASSFAGGETQYF

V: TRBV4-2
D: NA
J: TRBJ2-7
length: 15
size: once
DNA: TGTGCCAGCAGCCAAACCTTTGGGACAAGGGGCGAGCAGTACTTC
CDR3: CASSQTFGTRGEQYF

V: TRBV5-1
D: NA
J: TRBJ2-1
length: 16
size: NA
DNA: TGCGCCAGCAGCTTGGACTTGGGCGGCTCCTACAATGAGCAGTTCTTC
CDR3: CASSLDLGGSYNEQFF

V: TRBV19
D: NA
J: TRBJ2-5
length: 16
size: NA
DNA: TGTGCCAGTAGTATAGATGGCGGCTCAAACAGGAAGACCCAGTACTTC
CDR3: CASSIDGGSNRKTQYF

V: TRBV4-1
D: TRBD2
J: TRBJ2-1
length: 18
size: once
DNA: TGCGCCAGCAGCCCTACGGGACTAGCGGGAGAGTCCTACAATGAGCAGTTCTTC
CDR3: CASSPTGLAGESYNEQFF

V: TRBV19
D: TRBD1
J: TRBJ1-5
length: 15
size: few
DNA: TGTGCCAGTAGTTCGAAGGACAGGGCCACAGGGCCCCAGCATTTT
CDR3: CASSSKDRATGPQHF

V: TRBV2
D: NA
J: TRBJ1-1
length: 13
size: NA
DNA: TGTGCCAGCAGTATTGAGGGACACACCGAAGCTTTCTTT
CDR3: CASSIEGHTEAFF

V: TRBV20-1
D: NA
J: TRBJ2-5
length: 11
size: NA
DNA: TGCAGTGCTAGAGGAGGAGAGACCCAGTACTTC
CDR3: CSARGGETQYF

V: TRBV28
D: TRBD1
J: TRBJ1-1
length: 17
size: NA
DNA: TGTGCCAGCAGTTCACAGGGGTCTCCGAGGGGGGACACTGAAGCTTTCTTT
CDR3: CASSSQGSPRGDTEAFF